This T cell receptor beta chain originates from a study of OX40 agonist ivuxolimab in advanced cancers. Overall study context: Given to patients was ivuxolimab, an agonistic anti-OX40 (CD134) antibody. Dose-escalation patients were diagnosed with hepatocellular carcinoma, melanoma, renal cell cancer or head and neck cancer.

The germline gives CDR1 MNHNS, CDR2 SASEGT. The CDR3 totals 16 residues. V was pared by 3 bases and J by 2 bases, with 16 bases between. Assay used: immunoSEQ multiplex PCR; TCRdb lists only in-frame clones, some missing. The sample lists about 89,000 clones, more than 70% occurring once. Baseline was the first blood sampling point, followed by cycle 4 day 1 and cycle 7 day 1. The chain combines TRBV6-1 with TRBJ1-2; TRBD1 is a possible D gene (5 bases). The source was CD4+ or CD8+ T cells sorted from blood, collected in a trial of the OX40 agonist ivuxolimab. This sequence was found in an adult with an advanced solid tumor such as melanoma, head and neck, liver or kidney cancer. The CDR3 sequence is CASSDRGAQTNYGYTF. As DNA, the CDR3 is TGTGCCAGCAGTGATCGAGGGGCTCAAACGAACTATGGCTACACCTTC.